Sequencing of this T cell receptor (beta chain) was carried out in a study of control samples from healthy donors and cancer patients. The CDR3 sequence is 19 residues long. Germline V gene data show CDR1 as MNHEY and CDR2 as SVGEGT. V was trimmed by 4 bases and J by 0 bases, leaving 23 bases between them. The data were produced by immunoSEQ multiplex PCR, yet TCRdb's version contains in-frame clones alone and is incomplete. Of 100,000 to 110,000 clones in the sample, roughly 87% were seen once. Sequences were obtained from blood. The rearrangement links TRBV6-2 or TRBV6-3 to TRBJ2-3, with D perhaps matching TRBD2 (5 bases). This clonotype originated in a woman aged 45-60 years in good health. The CDR3 nucleotides read TGTGCCAGCAGTTTCCAGATTCGCGGTCCCGAGGGTAGCACAGATACGCAGTATTTT. Its protein is CASSFQIRGPEGSTDTQYF.